This TCR beta chain was profiled in a study of Graves' ophthalmopathy and Graves' hyperthyroidism. V gave up 2 bases and J gave up 0 bases; unmatched junction bases: 3. Germline values: CDR1 LGHNA, CDR2 YSLEER. The CDR3 has 15 amino acids. Each donor who had ophthalmopathy showed moderate-to-severe activity, a CAS of ≥3, a NOSPECS of ≥4, and a duration under 3 months. Exclusion applied to patients with other autoimmune diseases, uncontrolled infections, pregnancy or lactation. Clinical symptoms, serum thyroxine, TRAb, thyroid ultrasound and orbital computed tomography determined diagnosis. The authors amplified TCR beta CDR3 regions from RNA transcripts. RT-PCR in the first round used HTBI primers; a second-round multiplex PCR followed. TCRdb passed the multiplex PCR reads through MiXCR, listing each CDR3 protein once. The sample lists 170,000 or so distinct CDR3 sequences; around 40% were seen once.

This clonotype was counted at least ten times. No antigen is known for it. General observations from the study: Blood shared most expanded thyroid clonotypes above 0.001 frequency.

This clonotype originated in a man aged 25-45 years with Graves' ophthalmopathy. The V and J genes are TRBV4-3 and TRBJ2-7, with TRBD2 identical over 8 bases. Sequencing was carried out using peripheral blood. DNA for the CDR3: TGCGCCAGCAGCCAATATAGCGGGGACTCCTACGAGCAGTACTTC. This gives the protein CASSQYSGDSYEQYF.